Included here is one T cell receptor beta chain sequence, with context. Its specific antigen is unknown. Base qualities are not at hand, and no much larger clone is one base apart. The record originates from a study of blood T cells in healthy people across ages (dated by TCRdb to the mid-2010s). As for the study more broadly: In model experiments, roughly one uniquely barcoded TCR beta cDNA molecule per two T cells was captured by template switching. Using deep sequencing normalized with unique cDNA molecular identifiers, the study measured how TCR beta repertoire diversity changes with age. Donors were grouped into four age groups: young (average about 15 years), middle-aged (39), aged (roughly 67) and long-lived (about 82). Donors of different ages were randomly distributed across sequencing lanes to avoid experimental bias. The study analyzed two additional independent replicas of 1 million unique cDNA reads from the same blood draw for two donors, one aged 18 to 30 and one aged 80 or older. The paper's findings and limits, for the study overall: Compared with the aged group, more naive CD4+ T cells, fewer expanded clones and increased TCR diversity were shown by the long-lived group, suggesting age selection. Total diversity estimates from one million sequenced T cells were considered lower bounds and underestimates. Because donor CMV infection status was unknown, age-related changes in expanded clonotypes were potentially confounded. A strong correlation was found between observed TCR beta diversity and the percentage of naive T cells measured by flow cytometry. Conclusive comparison of naive and antigen-experienced compartments was prevented by the profiling of bulk unsorted PBMCs. Observed TCR beta diversity per million T cells fell roughly linearly with age, and a significant reduction was already apparent by age around 40.

The donors were around 39 Caucasian individuals from Russia, aged roughly 6 to 95 years, who were systemically healthy. Each donor gave around 9 milliliters of peripheral blood, collected into EDTA-treated Vacutainer tubes. PBMCs were isolated by Ficoll-Paque density-gradient centrifugation, with at least 6.5 million obtained per sample. Trizol reagent was used to extract total RNA from PBMCs, with at least 5.5 micrograms per sample. The percentages of naive CD45RAhigh/CD27high T cells were determined by flow cytometry on a PBMC aliquot from every donor. Library prep was done by 5' RACE. TCRdb names Illumina HiSeq 2500 as the instrument used. A second roughly 6 to 11 cycle PCR used a sample-barcoded 5' primer and a J-beta primer mix. Each TCR beta cDNA molecule received a unique molecular identifier from a template-switch 5' adaptor carrying 12 random nucleotides. At least 3 million CDR3-containing paired-end reads were obtained from each sample. The Mint cDNA synthesis kit, primed by a TRBC-specific oligonucleotide, was used to synthesize first-strand cDNA from all RNA. All cDNA was treated with uracil-DNA glycosylase and then went through a first 18-cycle PCR with the universal primers M1SS and BC2_uni_R. Per the authors' processing: For normalization, 1 million high-quality reads, each with a distinct molecular identifier, were randomly selected from each sample. Reads sharing molecular identifiers were discarded rather than binned into consensus sequences. CDR3 identification, clonotype clustering and error correction used MiTCR with a Q25 quality threshold and the strictest error-elimination algorithm. A nonparametric unseen species model using Euler transformation provided a lower-bound estimate of total TCR beta diversity. Clones were called with MiXCR by TCRdb after fastp trimmed the public reads at Q25, and only in-frame beta chains were retained. Every distinct CDR3 protein forms one entry, paired with its most common genes and DNA. The V and J calls and clone size come from TCRdb's table, not from the authors' own analysis. The sample includes about 680,000 distinct CDR3 sequences, with 45% to 50% observed a single time. The top ten clones comprise 30% to 40% of the sample.

CDR1 SGHTA and CDR2 FQGNSA were looked up in the germline V gene. The CDR3 sequence holds 15 residues, the cysteine and phenylalanine included. Only the CDR3 DNA stays, 45 bases, in frame from base 1. V loses 4 bases, J loses 4 bases, and the germline ends lie 17 bases apart. Material for sequencing was blood. The receptor's source is a woman aged 55-75 years in good health. Recombination connected TRBV7-2 to TRBJ2-7; the D region possibly corresponds to TRBD1 (6 bases align). In nucleotides, the sequence is TGTGCCAGCAGCTCGACAGGCGCATCGAATTACGAGCAGTACTTC. Translated, this is CASSSTGASNYEQYF.